The present T cell receptor beta chain was sequenced within a study of blood T cell repertoires in COVID-19. Across the study: Italy, Spain and the United States were the sources of the convalescent and acute COVID-19 samples. The analysed material was cDNA or gDNA that came from T cells, B-cell-depleted T cells, or PBMCs.

V was trimmed by 0 bases and J by 5 bases, leaving 12 bases between them. CDR3 length: 15 residues. Germline CDR1 SGDLS, CDR2 YYNGEE. As handled by the study authors: Nucleated cell counts were estimated from reference gene primer amplification. Assay: immunoSEQ multiplex PCR; the TCRdb copy retains only in-frame clones and omits some. The DNA was the basis for D and trimming; V, J and clone size are from that table. The data show around 67,000 clones, around 82% seen once. The source is a man in his fifties or sixties with active COVID-19. V gene TRBV9 combines with J gene TRBJ1-5; no clear D. The specimen sequenced was peripheral blood. The CDR3 DNA is TGTGCCAGCAGCGTAGGCCAGGCCCCCGATCAGCCCCAGCATTTT. Translating gives CASSVGQAPDQPQHF.